A single T cell receptor (beta chain) is shown here with its context. Its cognate antigen is unknown. This sample is drawn from a study of shared clonotypes between healthy human individuals. Findings and limits, study-wide: Investigators expected sequencing depth to affect clonotype sharing among donors.

Measured with immunoSEQ multiplex PCR; TCRdb has only the in-frame clones, and not every one. Among about 500,000 clones, approximately 80% were seen once, and the ten largest hold about 12%. Material: PBMCs. The receptor's source is a woman aged 40 to 50 in good health. Some clones in this sample may be carry-over from other donors' samples.

The CDR3: CASSLDRTSVGNEQFF. For the CDR3, the DNA is TGTGCCAGCAGCTTAGACCGGACTAGCGTGGGCAATGAGCAGTTCTTC. V is TRBV11-2 and J is TRBJ2-1; 9 bases are shared with TRBD2. Trimming removed 0 bases from V and 6 bases from J; junction bases left unmatched: 6. Germline assignment: CDR1 SGHAT and CDR2 FQNNGV. The CDR3 is 16 residues long.